The clone carrying this TCR beta chain was counted a single time. The antigen remains unidentified. This CDR3 spans 14 amino acids. This entry belongs to a study of cytomegalovirus exposure and HLA in healthy donors. The PCR made use of 60 Vbeta and 13 Jbeta primers. Per the original data handling: Counted up in a later analysis, unique TCR beta chains came to about 80 million, with around 12 million shared. Method: immunoSEQ multiplex PCR; TCRdb's copy keeps in-frame clones and lacks some. V and J calls and clone size come straight from that table; D and trimming were deduced from the DNA. The data show some 110,000 clones, 74% seen once. Whole-study findings and limits: A missense DCLRE1C variant was associated with V- and J-gene trimming of TCR beta chains in a later analysis, and an independent cohort replicated the association. A previous analysis found most TCR beta V segments productive roughly 87% or roughly 30% of the time. Rarity characterized most TCR sequences, yet some public TCRs appeared in many donors.

The sample comprised PBMCs. This chain uses TRBV21-1 with TRBJ2-2; the D call of TRBD1 is as the table states it, not checked on the DNA. TRBV21-1 is tagged as a pseudogene. The receptor was isolated from a man aged 30 to 39 in good health and CMV-seropositive. CDR3 region: CASSKTGGAGELFF. CDR3 sequence (DNA): TGTGCCAGCAGCAAAACAGGGGGCGCCGGGGAGCTGTTTTTT.